The sequence of this T cell receptor beta chain was determined in a study of cytomegalovirus exposure and HLA in healthy donors. Study-wide findings and caveats: Common viral pathogens (according to a later analysis) appeared linked to several of the most significant clusters.

Comment on this clone: What it binds is not known.

Donors were ostensibly healthy at sampling, although undocumented immune exposures were probable. Trimming removed 3 bases from V and 5 bases from J, with 11 bases in between. Germline V gives CDR1 MGHRA, CDR2 YSYEKL. The length of the CDR3 is 14 residues. In the PCR, 60 Vbeta and 13 Jbeta primers were used. Per the original methods: Per a later analysis, the number of unique TCR beta chains was roughly 80 million, of which roughly 11 million were shared. TCRdb's table, derived via immunoSEQ multiplex PCR, lists solely in-frame clones and lacks some. That table is the source of V, J and clone size, and D and trimming were worked out from the DNA. The sample records approximately 210,000 clones, roughly four fifths being singletons.

The origin of this receptor is a woman between 50 and 59 years old in good health and CMV-seropositive. Material: PBMCs. The chain couples TRBV4-1 to TRBJ2-1; tentatively, D is TRBD1 (5 bases). The CDR3 sequence is CASSHRLTDNEQFF. The CDR3 nucleotides are TGCGCCAGCAGCCATAGACTGACAGACAATGAGCAGTTCTTC.